One sample yielded the 2 T cell receptor beta chains listed below, sequenced in a study of cytomegalovirus exposure and HLA in healthy donors. In the PCR, 60 Vbeta and 13 Jbeta primers were used. Clones were sequenced by immunoSEQ multiplex PCR, and TCRdb holds only the in-frame ones, with some missing. The data contain 150,000 to 200,000 clones, around 62% of them seen just once; the ten biggest clones take up roughly 2.9%. The sequenced sample was PBMCs. The source of these receptors is a middle-aged man in good health and CMV-seronegative.

This chain connects TRBV5-1 to TRBJ2-1, with TRBD1 matching 7 bases. The J segment lost 0 bases and the V segment lost 5 bases, leaving 2 bases of the junction unmatched. The CDR3 has 14 residues. Germline CDR1 and CDR2: SGHRS and YFSETQ. The CDR3: CASRQGSSYNEQFF. The DNA for the CDR3 is TGCGCCAGCAGACAGGGGAGCTCCTACAATGAGCAGTTCTTC.

The rearrangement uses TRBV25-1 and TRBJ2-3; the match to TRBD2 covers 8 bases. Trimming cost V 8 bases and J 4 bases; bases outside gene matches: 5. CDR3 length equals 13 residues. The V gene's germline CDR1 is MGHDK and CDR2 SYGVNS. Written as DNA, the CDR3 is TGTGCCAGCCTTAGCGGGGCCTCAGATACGCAGTATTTT. Amino acids: CASLSGASDTQYF.